The rows below give T cell receptor beta chains drawn from one sample of a study of blood T cell repertoires in COVID-19. Measured with immunoSEQ multiplex PCR; TCRdb has only the in-frame clones, and not every one. This table has about 160,000 clones, around 81% appearing once. The sample consisted of peripheral blood. Receptors originate from a man in his fifties or sixties with active or convalescent COVID-19. Both conserved end residues are part of each CDR3. For some rows the clone size is stated as once, few or many, or as a class when expanded; others skip it.

abundance,j_gene,v_gene,CDR3aa
-,TRBJ2-7,TRBV27,CAGSADRANEQYF
-,TRBJ1-2,TRBV19,CASSIRDSAYGYTF
-,TRBJ2-2,TRBV30,CAWSEVSENTGELFF
-,TRBJ1-1,TRBV4-2,CASSPQRATEAFF
few,TRBJ1-3,TRBV7-8,CASSLGETGVSGNTIYF
many,TRBJ1-1,TRBV19,CASSAMTGLKPNTEAFF
-,TRBJ1-2,TRBV7-9,CASSHQDRADGYTF
-,TRBJ1-3,TRBV14,CASSAQGYTIYF
-,TRBJ2-5,TRBV2,CASRTGLAGQETQYF
-,TRBJ2-2,TRBV7-2,CASSLARLANTGELFF
-,TRBJ2-3,TRBV14,CASSLLAGGVTDTQYF
-,TRBJ2-7,TRBV19,CASSTRGTYEQYF
-,TRBJ2-1,TRBV18,CASSPPSGEYNEQFF
-,TRBJ2-7,TRBV27,CASSPGQGYEQYF
-,TRBJ1-4,TRBV10-1,CASRPGGGYEKLFF
-,TRBJ2-1,TRBV5-1,CASSLTSGSYNEQFF
-,TRBJ1-3,TRBV5-1,CASSMDSSGNTIYF